This T cell receptor beta chain was recorded in a study of shared clonotypes between healthy human individuals. On this clone itself: Its target is unknown. Within the sample, other DNA sequences also encode this same CDR3.

Every subset had its genomic DNA shared out evenly among several immunoSEQ plates. Sequencing was performed with immunoSEQ multiplex PCR; in TCRdb, only in-frame clones are kept and a portion is missing. Here the sample spans fewer than 2.5 million clones, approximately 93% being singletons. Overall study findings and caveats: The donor pool, a small one, limited the genetic and exposure-history diversity represented. Non-shared clonotypes displayed generation probabilities falling below those of clonotypes present in all four donors. The naive CD4 repertoires of a few donors were compared, and around 5% of clonotypes were shared.

Germline V gene lookup returns CDR1 MDHEN and CDR2 SYDVKM. The V and J ends lost 4 bases and 5 bases respectively, with 17 bases between them. CDR3 size: 15 residues. Sample: naive CD4+ T cells from PBMCs. Documented subset: CD45RA+ positively selected. This chain connects TRBV28 to TRBJ2-5; weak D call: TRBD1 (5 bases). The receptor was isolated from a man between 18 and 29 years old in good health. Some clones in this sample may be carry-over from other donors' samples. The CDR3 protein is CASSSQQGVRETQYF. CDR3 sequence (DNA): TGTGCCAGCAGTTCCCAACAAGGGGTTAGGGAGACCCAGTACTTC.